Below are 18 T cell receptor beta chains sequenced from a single sample in a study of naive and memory T cell subsets. The library had UMIs added by 3' ligation of an oligonucleotide to TCR cDNA. Ligated cDNA underwent four rounds of PCR with nested alpha and beta constant region primers and SP2. MiXCR, run by TCRdb on the 5' RACE reads, gives a single entry per CDR3 protein. The sample lists some 60,000 distinct CDR3 sequences; around 8% were seen once. These receptors were obtained from a female donor in good health.

This clonotype has more than one count but fewer than ten. The J gene is TRBJ2-3, the V gene TRBV7-2; 7 nucleotides line up with TRBD2. This CDR3 is built from 15 residues. CDR1 and CDR2 from the germline V gene are SGHTA and FQGNSA. Germline trimming cut 5 bases from V and 4 bases from J; bases unmatched to any gene: 9. The DNA of the CDR3 is TGTGCCAGCAGCCCCCTGGGGGGGAGAGCAGATACGCAGTATTTT. Translating it yields CASSPLGGRADTQYF.

The V and J genes are TRBV4-1 and TRBJ2-2, with 11 bases aligning to TRBD1. The CDR3 is 17 residues long. CDR1 MGHRA and CDR2 YSYEKL come from the germline V gene. V was clipped by 0 bases and J by 3 bases; unmatched bases: 3. The CDR3 DNA sequence: TGCGCCAGCAGCCAAGATTGGGACAGGGGGGACACCGGGGAGCTGTTTTTT. Residues: CASSQDWDRGDTGELFF.

The V gene is TRBV6-2 or TRBV6-3, the J gene TRBJ2-7; D remains unclear. There are 15 residues in the CDR3. Between the trimmed V and J ends, which lost 8 bases and 3 bases, there was a span of 20 bases. From germline, CDR1 is MNHEY and CDR2 SVGEGT. The CDR3 is CASERRTLRHYEQYF. The CDR3 DNA reads as TGTGCCAGCGAACGGCGGACCCTTCGCCACTACGAGCAGTACTTC.

This clonotype has ten or more counts. V gene TRBV4-3 combines with J gene TRBJ1-2, with D maybe TRBD1 (5 bases). Germline V gene data show CDR1 as LGHNA and CDR2 as YSLEER. V gave up 2 bases and J gave up 2 bases, with 12 bases separating them. The CDR3 is 15 amino acids. The CDR3 here is CASSQWLGENYGYTF. The CDR3 DNA reads TGCGCCAGCAGCCAATGGTTAGGGGAGAACTATGGCTACACCTTC.

Ten or more counts support this clonotype. The V call is TRBV9, the J call TRBJ2-3, with D uncertain. Germline lookup yields CDR1 SGDLS and CDR2 YYNGEE. Trimming took off 0 bases at V and 8 bases at J, with 10 bases between the two ends. The CDR3 is made up of 13 amino acids. CDR3 in DNA: TGTGCCAGCAGCGTAGAAACAGAGACTACGCAGTATTTT. Protein product: CASSVETETTQYF.

This clonotype was picked up a small number of times. V gene TRBV12-3 or TRBV12-4 combines with J gene TRBJ1-1; TRBD1 matches 8 bases. V lost 6 bases, J lost 11 bases, and 8 bases stayed unmatched. This CDR3 contains 12 residues. CDR3 sequence (DNA): TGTGCCAGCAGATATGCGGGACAGGCGGCTTTCTTT. Translated, it gives CASRYAGQAAFF.

This clonotype has ten or more counts. The chain is built from TRBV29-1 and TRBJ1-1; no definite D call. V shed 4 bases and J shed 0 bases, with 12 bases lying between them. CDR3 length equals 14 residues. Germline CDR1 and CDR2: SQVTM and ANQGSEA. This chain's CDR3 is CSVATRNLNTEAFF. CDR3 sequence (DNA): TGCAGCGTTGCGACCCGAAATTTGAACACTGAAGCTTTCTTT.

This clonotype was recorded a few times. V and J are TRBV14 and TRBJ1-1; a possible D gene is TRBD1 (5 bases). The CDR3 spans 13 residues. Trimming left V 4 bases short and J 4 bases short, with 10 bases between. The germline gives CDR1 SGHDN, CDR2 FVKESK. The DNA for the CDR3 is TGTGCCAGCAGCCGGGAAGGGGCCACTGAAGCTTTCTTT. It is translated as CASSREGATEAFF.

In this sample, this clonotype turned up a few times. The chain employs TRBV12-5 and TRBJ2-5, with 8 bases identical to TRBD1. Germline trimming cut 5 bases from V and 2 bases from J; bases unmatched to any gene: 4. From germline, CDR1 is LGHNT and CDR2 FRNRAP. This CDR3 has 14 residues. CDR3 bases: TGTGCTAGTGGTCCCGGGACAGGTCAAGAGACCCAGTACTTC. Translating it yields CASGPGTGQETQYF. Full variable domain (remainder filled in from reference TRBV12-5 and TRBJ2-5): DARVTQTPRHKVTEMGQEVTMRCQPILGHNTVFWYRQTMMQGLELLAYFRNRAPLDDSGMPKDRFSAEMPDATLATLKIQPSEPRDSAVYFCASGPGTGQETQYFGPGTRLLVL.

The J gene is TRBJ1-1, the V gene TRBV19, with D maybe TRBD1 (5 bases). The CDR3 is made up of 15 amino acids. V lost 5 bases and J 0 bases, leaving 13 bases between the germline ends. Germline CDR1 is LNHDA and CDR2 is SQIVND (reference sequence). The CDR3 sequence is CASSVPGRLNTEAFF. Here the CDR3 DNA reads TGTGCCAGTAGTGTACCGGGACGGTTGAACACTGAAGCTTTCTTT. The full variable domain, in which reference TRBV19 and TRBJ1-1 provide the parts outside the CDR3, is DGGITQSPKYLFRKEGQNVTLSCEQNLNHDAMYWYRQDPGQGLRLIYYSQIVNDFQKGDIAEGYSVSREKKESFPLTVTSAQKNPTAFYLCASSVPGRLNTEAFFGQGTRLTVV.

The chain is built from TRBV28 and TRBJ2-1, with D possibly TRBD2 on 6 matching bases. The CDR3 has 15 residues. V was shortened by 6 bases and J by 0 bases, with 12 bases between the two germline ends. Germline V gene sequence: CDR1 MDHEN, CDR2 SYDVKM. This chain's CDR3 is CASRSAGSSYNEQFF. Here the CDR3 DNA reads TGTGCCAGCAGGAGCGCGGGGAGCTCCTACAATGAGCAGTTCTTC.

This clonotype was seen at least ten times. The J gene is TRBJ2-3, the V gene TRBV5-1; the match to TRBD1 covers 8 bases. V dropped 5 bases and J dropped 2; count of bases not matched to a gene: 7. Germline lookup yields CDR1 SGHRS and CDR2 YFSETQ. The CDR3 contains 15 residues. The CDR3 protein is CASRPTGALTDTQYF. In DNA, the CDR3 is TGCGCCAGCAGACCGACAGGGGCCCTCACAGATACGCAGTATTTT. Together with reference TRBV5-1 and TRBJ2-3, the CDR3 gives the full variable domain: KAGVTQTPRYLIKTRGQQVTLSCSPISGHRSVSWYQQTPGQGLQFLFEYFSETQRNKGNFPGRFSGRQFSNSRSEMNVSTLELGDSALYLCASRPTGALTDTQYFGPGTRLTVL.

Comment on this clonotype: With a much larger clone just one base away, this may be a read error. The rearrangement links TRBV7-8 to TRBJ2-3, with TRBD1 as a possible D gene (5 bases). CDR1 and CDR2 (germline): SGHVS, FQNEAQ. Trimming cost V 3 bases and J 2 bases, with 9 bases left between them. CDR3 length: 14 amino acids. The CDR3 DNA reads TGTGCCAGCAGCTTGACAGATGACACAGATACGCAGTATTTT. Its protein is CASSLTDDTDTQYF.

This chain links TRBV28 with TRBJ2-3; no definite D call. This CDR3 is built from 14 residues. Trimming took 5 bases from V and 2 from J, leaving 11 bases between them. CDR1 is MDHEN and CDR2 is SYDVKM in the germline V gene. In DNA form, the CDR3 reads TGTGCCAGCAGTCCCCTCAGATACACAGATACGCAGTATTTT. It codes for CASSPLRYTDTQYF.

This clonotype showed up just a few times. The gene calls are TRBV2 and TRBJ2-7, with D possibly being TRBD1 (5 bases). The germline V and J ends were trimmed by 2 bases and 4 bases, with 12 bases remaining between them. Germline-derived CDR1 and CDR2 are SNHLY and FYNNEI. The CDR3 runs to 14 residues. Here the CDR3 reads CASSEQGIGYEQYF. As DNA, the CDR3 is TGTGCCAGCAGTGAACAGGGAATAGGGTACGAGCAGTACTTC.

There are many counts of this clonotype. The V gene is TRBV2, the J gene TRBJ2-1; D gene unclear. The CDR3 sequence is 13 residues long. Germline CDR1 SNHLY, CDR2 FYNNEI. The germline V and J ends were trimmed by 10 bases and 6 bases, with 16 bases remaining between them. CDR3 sequence: CAILLSAGNEQFF. Here the CDR3 DNA reads TGTGCCATCCTCCTCAGTGCCGGCAATGAGCAGTTCTTC.

This clonotype was recorded at least ten times. The chain employs TRBV20-1 and TRBJ1-2; D gene unclear. The length of the CDR3 is 14 residues. CDR1 and CDR2 (germline): DFQATT, SNEGSKA (reference sequence). Trimming pared 0 bases from V and 7 bases from J, leaving 15 bases between. The DNA of the CDR3 is TGCAGTGCTAGAGAGGTTATGCGCAGATCTGGCTACACCTTC. It codes for CSAREVMRRSGYTF.

In this sample, this clonotype turned up many times. The chain uses TRBV6-5 and TRBJ1-5; TRBD1 is a possible D gene (6 bases). The CDR3 extends over 13 amino acids. CDR1 is MNHEY, CDR2 SVGAGI, per germline. Trimming removed 5 bases from V and 7 bases from J, with 12 bases in between. CDR3 amino acids: CASSTGGRQPQHF. The CDR3 DNA reads as TGTGCCAGCAGTACGGGGGGCCGGCAGCCCCAGCATTTT.